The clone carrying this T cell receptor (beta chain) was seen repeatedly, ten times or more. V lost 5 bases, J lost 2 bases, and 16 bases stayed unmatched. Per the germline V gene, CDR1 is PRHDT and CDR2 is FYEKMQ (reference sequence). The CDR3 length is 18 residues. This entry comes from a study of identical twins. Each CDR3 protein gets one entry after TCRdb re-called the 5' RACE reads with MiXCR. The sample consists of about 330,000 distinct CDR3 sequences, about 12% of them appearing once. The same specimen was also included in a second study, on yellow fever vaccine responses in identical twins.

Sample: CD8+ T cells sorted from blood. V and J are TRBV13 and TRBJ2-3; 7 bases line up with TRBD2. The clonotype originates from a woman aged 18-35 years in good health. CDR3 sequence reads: CASSHSLRDYRTTDTQYF. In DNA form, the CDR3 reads TGTGCCAGCAGCCACAGTCTCCGGGACTACCGAACCACAGATACGCAGTATTTT.